The clone carrying this TCR beta chain was detected many times. What it recognizes is unknown. From the 5' RACE reads, TCRdb called clonotypes with MiXCR, one entry per CDR3 protein. The sample lists about 69,000 distinct CDR3 sequences; 5.9% were seen once. These data are taken from a study of T cells after yellow fever vaccination. CDR3 length: 12 amino acids. Germline loops: CDR1 DFQATT, CDR2 SNEGSKA (reference sequence). Between the trimmed V and J ends, which lost 4 bases and 7 bases, there was a span of 10 bases. Overall study results and limits: A secondary response was less intense yet reached its peak sooner, at day 5 versus 15.

This material consisted of CD4+ T cells sorted from PBMCs, taken approximately 15 days after the first yellow fever vaccination. The rearrangement joins TRBV20-1 to TRBJ1-4; D gene unclear. The sequence was obtained from a man younger than 35 who received the YFV17D yellow fever vaccine. CDR3 bases: TGCAGTGCTACGAGTCGAAGTGAAAAACTGTTTTTT. Its translation is CSATSRSEKLFF.